This paragraph covers one T cell receptor beta chain sequence. Antigen: not known. Trimming pared 10 bases from V and 4 bases from J, leaving 25 bases between. The germline V gene encodes CDR1 MNHEY and CDR2 SVGEGT. CDR3 size: 16 residues. With a J-beta primer mix and a sample-barcoded 5' primer, a second PCR ran 7 to 11 cycles. TCRdb re-derived calls from the 5' RACE reads in MiXCR, one entry per CDR3 protein. Among over 600,000 distinct CDR3 sequences listed, approximately 53% were seen once. The sample originates from a study of blood T cells in healthy people across ages. The donors, healthy Caucasians from Russia, were aged roughly 6 to 90. Investigators took 9.5 to 10 milliliters of peripheral blood from every donor. Whenever a sample was processed, at least 6 million PBMCs were isolated. General observations from the study: Roughly linear declines in TCR beta diversity per million T cells occurred with age.

This receptor was obtained from a man aged 35 to 55 in good health. This chain links TRBV6-2 or TRBV6-3 with TRBJ2-5; no clear D. The sample comprised blood. CDR3 region: CATEDGLTSYRETQYF. CDR3 in DNA: TGTGCCACCGAAGACGGGTTAACCTCCTATCGAGAGACCCAGTACTTC.